This TCR beta chain is drawn from a study of neurological immune-mediated disorders. Unsorted libraries came from 2 million PBMCs stored at -80 °C. This clonotype was detected ten times or more. The antigen is unknown. Regarding the study as a whole: The absence of any CDR3 amino acid sequence shared by expanded clones across subjects suggests that repertoires were private in all groups. Phylogenetic grouping assigned the repertoires of 18 of 34 multiple sclerosis patients to a single related-CDR3 cluster, representing a possible signature.

cDNA was made by 5'RACE with 10-nucleotide random UMIs. TCRdb called the 5' RACE reads again in MiXCR, with one record for every CDR3 protein. The table includes roughly 60,000 distinct CDR3 sequences, around 3.6% detected once. V was clipped by 3 bases and J by 3 bases, with 8 bases between them. There are 12 residues in the CDR3. Looked up from germline, CDR1 is DFQATT and CDR2 is SNEGSKA (reference sequence). The sequence was collected from a woman aged 25-40 years with multiple sclerosis. The chain combines TRBV20-1 with TRBJ1-1; no definite D call. Sequenced material: PBMCs. CDR3 sequence: CSASPFDTEAFF. The CDR3 nucleotides read TGCAGTGCTAGTCCATTCGACACTGAAGCTTTCTTT.